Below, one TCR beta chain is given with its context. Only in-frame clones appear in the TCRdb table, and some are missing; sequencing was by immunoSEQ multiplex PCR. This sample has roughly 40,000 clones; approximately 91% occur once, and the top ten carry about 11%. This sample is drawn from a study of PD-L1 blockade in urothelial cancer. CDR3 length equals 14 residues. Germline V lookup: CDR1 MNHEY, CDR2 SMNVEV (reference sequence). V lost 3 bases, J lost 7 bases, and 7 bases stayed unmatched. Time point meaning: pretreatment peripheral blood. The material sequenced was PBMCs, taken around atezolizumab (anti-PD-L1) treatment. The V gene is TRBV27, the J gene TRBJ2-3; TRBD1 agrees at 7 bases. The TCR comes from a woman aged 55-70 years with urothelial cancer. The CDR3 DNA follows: TGTGCCAGCAGTTTCTCGGACAGGAGGAATACGCAGTATTTT. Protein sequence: CASSFSDRRNTQYF.